This T cell receptor (beta chain) was retrieved from a study of blood T cell repertoires in COVID-19 (dated by TCRdb to about 2020). With regard to the full study: The collaborator samples originated in the United States, Italy and Spain and spanned the acute and convalescent phases of COVID-19. The prospective study material was composed of cDNA or gDNA derived from T cells, B-cell-depleted T cells, or PBMCs. Subjects who had been exposed to COVID-19, were actively infected with it, or had recovered from it provided the deeply sampled blood TCRbeta repertoires that made up the dataset. A freely available public database, intended as a resource for researchers studying the immune response to SARS-CoV-2, is where the repertoires were released. The samples were drawn from the first 160 participants of the ongoing ImmuneRACE study and from more than 1,000 subjects provided by 6 global collaborators. Nearly every sample came with metadata listing a de-identified subject ID, COVID-19 status, age in years and sex. Where available, HLA class I and class II types were taken from metadata supplied by the sample provider and were not determined by assay-based typing. Overall results and qualifications from the work: Clinical and demographic metadata were provided uncurated, with the amount varying by source and participant.

Germline trimming amounts to 2 bases on V and 3 bases on J, with 0 as the count of junction bases outside the gene matches. The CDR3, cysteine through phenylalanine, is 14 amino acids long. Of the read, only the CDR3 DNA is kept; its 42 bases are in frame from base 1. Sequences WSHSY (CDR1) and SAAADI (CDR2) are obtained from the germline V gene. The immunoSEQ Assay, a bias-controlled multiplex PCR, was used to amplify TCRbeta CDR3 regions from genomic DNA. The source study handled its data this way. The number of nucleated cells in each sample was estimated by amplification of reference gene primers within the assay. To quantify the absolute abundance of each unique TCRbeta CDR3 rearrangement, sequence reads were collapsed and filtered. For each sample, productive Simpson clonality was calculated as the square root of Simpson's diversity index across productive rearrangements. TCRdb holds this immuneACCESS table with in-frame rearrangements only. Some clones are missing; in checked studies, unresolved V genes explain under half, and the rest has no known cause. D and trimming come from the DNA, and the V and J calls and clone size come from that table. In this sample the table shows more than 60,000 clones, around 80% of which occur a single time. The ten largest make up 8.5% to 12% of the sample.

Points on this clone: Its antigen target is currently unknown. No per-base quality is available; no much larger clone lies one base away.

The collaborating institutions used their own protocols to collect whole blood in K2EDTA tubes. For TCRbeta analysis, collaborator samples were shipped as frozen whole blood, as isolated PBMCs, or as DNA extracted from either sample type. Sequencing was performed on peripheral blood. Here the chain combines TRBV10-2 and TRBJ2-7; 11 nucleotides in the junction match TRBD2. This TCR came from a man aged 55-75 years with acute or convalescent COVID-19. The nucleotide sequence is TGCGCCAGCAGTGAGGGGACTAGCGGCTACGAGCAGTACTTC. Translated, this is CASSEGTSGYEQYF.